The clone carrying this T cell receptor (beta chain) has at least ten counts. Its target is unknown. Time point of the sample: persistent/refractory GD, antithyroid drugs over 5 years with positive TRAb. From RNA extracted from PBMCs, the TCR library was made. These data are taken from a study of regulatory T cells in long-lasting Graves disease. In building TCR beta libraries, iRepertoire HTBI primers were used together with Arm-PCR of CDR3 regions. Original handling: From all samples, identification returned some 13 TRBJ and approximately 63 TRBV segments. MiXCR was run by TCRdb on the multiplex PCR reads, yielding one entry per CDR3 protein. Clone size and V and J calls follow TCRdb, not the original study. The repertoire has about 340,000 distinct CDR3 sequences, 15% to 20% of them found once; the top ten carry 25% to 35%. V lost 5 bases to trimming and J lost 6 bases, with 19 bases between them. Germline CDR1 and CDR2: MDHEN and SYDVKM. This CDR3 is 15 amino acids long.

The study, taken as a whole, reports: It was possible that the small sample size reduced accuracy.

The chain uses TRBV28 and TRBJ1-2; TRBD1 might be the D (5 bases). The input for sequencing was peripheral blood mononuclear cells (PBMCs), taken when the disease was refractory, from a patient treated with antithyroid drugs. This sequence was found in a female donor with Graves disease. CDR3 in amino acids: CASSPPPAGIDGYTF. CDR3 in DNA: TGTGCCAGCAGTCCCCCCCCGGCAGGGATCGATGGCTACACCTTC.